These T cell receptor beta chains were read from a single sample in a study of blood T cell repertoires in COVID-19. Some clones are missing from TCRdb's copy, which holds only in-frame ones; the method was immunoSEQ multiplex PCR. The sample contains under 250,000 clones, just under 90% of which appear only once. The sequenced sample consisted of PBMCs or T cells enriched from blood (not recorded which). The receptors shown here come from a woman aged 25 to 39 with acute COVID-19. Both conserved end residues are part of each CDR3. A D gene is named only where the DNA matches it firmly. The listing skips clone size in some rows; elsewhere it reads once, few, many or a size class.

>TRBV6-5|.|TRBJ1-5|few|10
TGTGCCAGCAGCAACCGGGACATCTTATTT
CASSNRDILF
>TRBV5-8|TRBD1|TRBJ1-2|.|16
TGTGCCAGCAGCTTGGTCTACAGGGGATCAAACTATGGCTACACCTTC
CASSLVYRGSNYGYTF
>TRBV6-5|.|TRBJ1-2|.|13
TGTGCCAGCAGGCAGGAGGGGCGGCACGGCTACACCTTC
CASRQEGRHGYTF
>TRBV10-1|.|TRBJ2-3|.|14
TGCGCCAGTTCAGCGGAGGGAAGCACAGATACGCAGTATTTT
CASSAEGSTDTQYF
>TRBV2|TRBD1|TRBJ1-1|.|14
TGTGCCAGCAGGGGGGACAGACAGAACACTGAAGCTTTCTTT
CASRGDRQNTEAFF
>TRBV9|.|TRBJ2-1|once|16
TGTGCCAGCAGCCCCGGAGCTAGCGAGGTCGTTGATGAGCAGTTCTTC
CASSPGASEVVDEQFF
>TRBV5-4|.|TRBJ1-1|.|12
TGTGCCAGCAGCTTGGAAGGGGCTGAAGCTTTCTTT
CASSLEGAEAFF
>TRBV5-1|TRBD1|TRBJ1-1|.|13
TGCGCCAGCAGCTTGAGTGACAGGGCTTTGGCTTTCTTT
CASSLSDRALAFF
>TRBV5-4|TRBD1|TRBJ1-2|.|15
TGTGCCAGCAGCCCCGGACAGGGGGCTGGCTATGGCTACACCTTC
CASSPGQGAGYGYTF
>TRBV7-9|.|TRBJ1-2|.|13
TGTGCCAGCCCGCGGGGGGATAACTATGGCTACACCTTC
CASPRGDNYGYTF
>TRBV9|TRBD1|TRBJ1-3|.|15
TGTGCCAGCAGCGTAGCGGGACAGGGAGCAAACACCATATATTTT
CASSVAGQGANTIYF
>TRBV5-1|.|TRBJ2-3|.|16
TGCGCCAGCAGCTTCGGACTCCTGGAGGGCACAGATACGCAGTATTTT
CASSFGLLEGTDTQYF
>TRBV6-5|TRBD1|TRBJ2-5|once|15
TGTGCCAGCAGGGAGACAGGGAGTCGTAAAGAGACCCAGTACTTC
CASRETGSRKETQYF
>TRBV6-5|.|TRBJ1-1|once|15
TGTGCCAGCAGCGGGAAGGGAACAGCGAACACTGAAGCTTTCTTT
CASSGKGTANTEAFF
>TRBV6-1|.|TRBJ1-1|.|15
TGTGCCAGCAGTAATCAGGGGAGGGGGAACACTGAAGCTTTCTTT
CASSNQGRGNTEAFF
>TRBV3-1/TRBV3-2|.|TRBJ2-1|.|16
TGTGCCAGCAGCCAAGCCCCAGGGGGGTCCTACAATGAGCAGTTCTTC
CASSQAPGGSYNEQFF
>TRBV5-1|TRBD1|TRBJ1-2|.|14
TGCGCCAGCAGCTTGGGACAGGGGATTACTGGCTACACCTTC
CASSLGQGITGYTF
>TRBV7-9|.|TRBJ1-1|.|15
TGCGCCAGCAGCCCGGACGACAGAATGAACACTGAAGCTTTCTTT
CASSPDDRMNTEAFF
>TRBV6-5|.|TRBJ1-6|.|14
TGTGCCAGCAGTAACGGGGTTAGAAATTCACCCCTCCACTTT
CASSNGVRNSPLHF
>TRBV6-5|TRBD1|TRBJ2-2|.|14
TGTGCCAGCAGGGGGACAGCCTCCACCGGGGAGCTGTTTTTT
CASRGTASTGELFF
>TRBV7-9|.|TRBJ1-1|.|15
TGTGCCAGCAGCTTTCACAGGGCGAAGAACACTGAAGCTTTCTTT
CASSFHRAKNTEAFF
>TRBV28|TRBD1|TRBJ1-1|.|16
TGTGCCAGCAGGACAGGGGGTTTAGGGATGAACACTGAAGCTTTCTTT
CASRTGGLGMNTEAFF
>TRBV28|.|TRBJ1-2|.|13
TGTGCCAGCAGTTTATCTGTCGGCTATGGCTACACCTTC
CASSLSVGYGYTF
>TRBV3-1/TRBV3-2|.|TRBJ2-5|.|15
TGTGCCAGCAGCCAAGATAATGCAGAACAAGAGACCCAGTACTTC
CASSQDNAEQETQYF
>TRBV4-3|TRBD2|TRBJ2-1|.|16
TGCGCCAGCAGCCAAGATTTTTCGGGACTAGCCTCTGAGCAGTTCTTC
CASSQDFSGLASEQFF
>TRBV30|TRBD1|TRBJ1-2|.|15
TGTGCCTGGAGTGAACAGGGGGCGCGAAGCTATGGCTACACCTTC
CAWSEQGARSYGYTF
>TRBV19|TRBD1|TRBJ1-5|.|14
TGTGCCAGTAGCCTACAGGGGAACAATCAGCCCCAGCATTTT
CASSLQGNNQPQHF
>TRBV5-1|.|TRBJ1-6|.|15
TGCGCCAGCAGCTTGCATGGGAGGGATAATTCACCCCTCCACTTT
CASSLHGRDNSPLHF
>TRBV5-6|.|TRBJ1-1|.|13
TGTGCCAGCACCTGGAGGCGGTCAATTGAAGCTTTCTTT
CASTWRRSIEAFF
>TRBV11-2|.|TRBJ1-1|.|14
TGTGCCAGCACCCCCAGACTATTGAACACTGAAGCTTTCTTT
CASTPRLLNTEAFF
>TRBV11-2|TRBD2|TRBJ2-7|.|14
TGTGCCAGCAGGGGACTAGCGGGGGTTTACGAGCAGTACTTC
CASRGLAGVYEQYF
>TRBV5-1|TRBD2|TRBJ2-1|.|16
TGCGCCAGCAGCTTGGTACGACTAGCGGGGTACAATGAGCAGTTCTTC
CASSLVRLAGYNEQFF
>TRBV7-9|.|TRBJ1-1|.|13
TGTGCCAGCAGCTTAGGTGGAGGGGCTGAAGCTTTCTTT
CASSLGGGAEAFF
>TRBV7-2|.|TRBJ1-5|.|17
TGTGCCAGCAGCTTAGCTCGTGTCGGGGTCTTAAATCAGCCCCAGCATTTT
CASSLARVGVLNQPQHF
>TRBV5-8|.|TRBJ1-1|few|11
TGTGCCAGCAGCTTGTCAACTGAAGCTTTCTTT
CASSLSTEAFF
>TRBV19|TRBD1|TRBJ1-4|.|15
TGTGCCAGTACCCACGACAGGGAAGCTAATGAAAAACTGTTTTTT
CASTHDREANEKLFF
>TRBV11-2|.|TRBJ1-2|.|15
TGTGCCAGCAGCTTAGGTCAGATGGCGGTCTATGGCTACACCTTC
CASSLGQMAVYGYTF
>TRBV6-5|TRBD1|TRBJ1-1|once|14
TGTGCCAGCAGTTACGACAGGGCGGGCACTGAAGCTTTCTTT
CASSYDRAGTEAFF
>TRBV24-1|.|TRBJ2-2|.|16
TGTGCCACCAGTGATTTTTCAGGAAAGAACACCGGGGAGCTGTTTTTT
CATSDFSGKNTGELFF
>TRBV19|.|TRBJ1-1|.|17
TGTGCCAGTAGTCCCTTGAGGCAGCCTTTCATGAACACTGAAGCTTTCTTT
CASSPLRQPFMNTEAFF
>TRBV27|.|TRBJ2-1|.|13
TGTGCCAGCCAGCCCCTTTCTAGAGATGAGCAGTTCTTC
CASQPLSRDEQFF
>TRBV18|TRBD1|TRBJ2-1|.|16
TGTGCCAGCTCACCAGCCCCCGGGACAGGGCTAGGTGAGCAGTTCTTC
CASSPAPGTGLGEQFF
>TRBV28|TRBD1|TRBJ1-2|.|13
TGTGCCAGTCGGACAGGGAGGGTCTATGGCTACACCTTC
CASRTGRVYGYTF
>TRBV28|TRBD1|TRBJ2-2|.|16
TGTGCCAGCAGTTTAATCCCACCAGGGGGCACCGGGGAGCTGTTTTTT
CASSLIPPGGTGELFF